The 29 T cell receptor beta chains below all came from one sample that was sequenced in a study of response to subunit inactivated influenza vaccine. Each CDR3 protein gets one entry after TCRdb re-called the RT-PCR reads with MiXCR. The sample shows some 800,000 distinct CDR3 sequences, around 21% of them seen only once. Sequences were derived from PBMCs from blood, sampled roughly 5 days after vaccination. The receptors come from a man aged 50-60 years who received an inactivated influenza vaccine.

This clonotype turned up a few times. As DNA, the CDR3 is TGCAGTGCTAGAGGGCCGATCAACTACGAGCAGTACTTC. It yields the protein CSARGPINYEQYF. This chain links TRBV20-1 with TRBJ2-7; no reliable D call. CDR1 DFQATT and CDR2 SNEGSKA come from the germline V gene (reference sequence). This CDR3 spans 13 amino acids. V was cut by 1 base and J by 3 bases, with 10 bases left in between.

This clonotype showed up just a few times. J is TRBJ2-7 and V is TRBV27; D might be TRBD2 (6 bases). The CDR3 extends over 13 amino acids. Germline CDR1 MNHEY, CDR2 SMNVEV (reference sequence). The ends were cut back, 5 bases at V and 5 bases at J, with 13 bases in the middle. The CDR3 sequence: CASSPRTSHEQYF. Here the CDR3 DNA reads TGTGCCAGCAGTCCGAGAACTAGCCACGAGCAGTACTTC.

This clonotype has only a few counts. The chain has TRBV10-2 and TRBJ2-7; D remains ambiguous. The CDR3 spans 13 residues. Trimming pared 2 bases from V and 2 bases from J, leaving 7 bases between. Germline V gene sequence: CDR1 WSHSY, CDR2 SAAADI. The CDR3 is CASSETGPYEQYF. CDR3 DNA sequence: TGCGCCAGCAGTGAGACGGGTCCCTACGAGCAGTACTTC.

This clonotype was found once. The chain carries TRBV6-2 or TRBV6-3 and TRBJ2-7; 8 nucleotides agree with TRBD1. The germline V gene has CDR1 MNHEY and CDR2 SVGEGT. Losses at the gene ends were 4 bases for V and 5 bases for J; bases not matched to a gene: 13. The CDR3 consists of 16 residues. DNA of the CDR3: TGTGCCAGCAGTTTTCCACGTCAGGGGGCGAGGCACGAGCAGTACTTC. It encodes CASSFPRQGARHEQYF.

This clonotype was recorded a few times. J is TRBJ2-7 and V is TRBV6-5; TRBD1 matches 9 bases. In germline, CDR1 is MNHEY, CDR2 SVGAGI. V dropped 3 bases and J dropped 6; count of bases not matched to a gene: 9. The CDR3 contains 15 residues. This CDR3 is CASSYWGQGFGEQYF. Written as DNA, the CDR3 is TGTGCCAGCAGTTATTGGGGACAGGGATTCGGCGAGCAGTACTTC.

The table lists this clonotype with a few counts. The chain combines TRBV9 with TRBJ2-6; D not certain. The CDR3 is 18 amino acids. CDR1 is SGDLS and CDR2 is YYNGEE in the germline V gene. The ends were cut back, 4 bases at V and 0 bases at J, with 17 bases in the middle. This CDR3 reads CASSSPRRNGSGANVLTF. The CDR3, as DNA: TGTGCCAGCAGCTCCCCTAGGCGAAACGGCTCTGGGGCCAACGTCCTGACTTTC. The full variable domain, with the rest looked up from reference TRBV9 and TRBJ2-6, is DSGVTQTPKHLITATGQRVTLRCSPRSGDLSVYWYQQSLDQGLQFLIQYYNGEERAKGNILERFSAQQFPDLHSELNLSSLELGDSALYFCASSSPRRNGSGANVLTFGAGSRLTVL.

This clonotype was picked up many times. The chain uses TRBV12-3 or TRBV12-4 and TRBJ2-1, with D possibly matching TRBD1 (5 bases). This CDR3 has 14 amino acids. V lost 3 bases and J lost 6, with 12 bases in between. CDR3 nucleotide sequence: TGTGCCAGCAGTTTTGTAGACAGTTCCAATGAGCAGTTCTTC. Translating gives CASSFVDSSNEQFF.

There are a few counts of this clonotype. The chain has TRBV10-3 and TRBJ2-1; possibly TRBD1 for D (5 bases). The CDR3 has 12 residues. V was cut by 11 bases and J by 5 bases, with 13 bases left in between. The germline V gene encodes CDR1 ENHRY and CDR2 SYGVKD. The CDR3, as DNA: TGTGCCGCTCAGGGTAACGACAATGAGCAGTTCTTC. Amino acid sequence: CAAQGNDNEQFF.

The chain has TRBV5-1 and TRBJ2-5; 14 bases are shared with TRBD2. Germline V lookup: CDR1 SGHRS, CDR2 YFSETQ. The V segment lost 1 base and the J segment 5 bases; nucleotides outside the gene matches: 10. This CDR3 has 18 residues. The CDR3 is CASSLQGTSGRSLETQYF. The DNA of the CDR3 is TGCGCCAGCAGCTTGCAAGGGACTAGCGGGAGAAGTTTGGAGACCCAGTACTTC.

Ten or more counts support this clonotype. The chain recombines TRBV7-9 with TRBJ2-5; D is ambiguous. There are 15 residues in the CDR3. Germline CDR1 and CDR2: SEHNR and FQNEAQ (reference sequence). V was pared by 7 bases and J by 4 bases, with 19 bases between. This CDR3 is CASNPGSVRAETQYF. CDR3 coding DNA: TGTGCCAGCAACCCCGGGTCAGTCCGGGCAGAGACCCAGTACTTC.

This clonotype was seen more than once but under ten times. The chain joins TRBV20-1 to TRBJ2-7, with no clear D. Trimming shortened V by 5 bases and J by 3 bases, and 20 bases separated the two germline ends. In germline, CDR1 is DFQATT, CDR2 SNEGSKA (reference sequence). The CDR3 has 15 residues. The CDR3 nucleotides read TGCAGTGCTCCGTGGCCGCGCGGAGTAGACTACGAGCAGTACTTC. It yields the protein CSAPWPRGVDYEQYF.

The J gene is TRBJ2-4, the V gene TRBV21-1. TRBV21-1 is termed a pseudogene. The CDR3 consists of 15 residues. The CDR3 sequence: CASSNVGGAKNIQYF. DNA of the CDR3: TGTGCCAGCAGCAATGTAGGCGGAGCCAAAAACATTCAGTACTTC.

Ten or more counts support this clonotype. The chain recombines TRBV29-1 with TRBJ2-7; possibly TRBD1 for D (6 bases). The CDR3 is 12 amino acids. CDR1 is SQVTM, CDR2 ANQGSEA, per germline. CDR3 sequence (DNA): TGCAACAATAACAGGGTTTTCTACGAGCAGTACTTC. Translation gives CNNNRVFYEQYF.

This clonotype was observed a handful of times. The chain uses TRBV27 and TRBJ2-5; D is unclear. Germline-derived CDR1 and CDR2 are MNHEY and SMNVEV (reference sequence). Trimming shortened V by 7 bases and J by 2 bases, and 11 bases separated the two germline ends. The CDR3 is 13 amino acids. The DNA for the CDR3 is TGTGCCAGCAAAGGGTACAAACAAGAGACCCAGTACTTC. As protein: CASKGYKQETQYF.

The table lists this clonotype with a few counts. As DNA, the CDR3 is TGCGCCAGCAGCTTGTACACCCGGGGACTAGCGGGAGCGGGCTCCTACAATGAGCAGTTCTTC. Its translation: CASSLYTRGLAGAGSYNEQFF. The chain couples TRBV5-1 to TRBJ2-1, with TRBD2 matching over 14 bases. V lost 1 base and J lost 0; bases outside the gene matches: 12. CDR3 length: 21 residues. The germline V gene encodes CDR1 SGHRS and CDR2 YFSETQ.

This clonotype has a handful of counts. V and J are TRBV7-3 and TRBJ2-1, with a tentative D call TRBD2 (6 bases). Trimming removed 8 bases at V and 2 bases at J, with 10 bases between. CDR1 is SGHTA and CDR2 is FQGTGA in the germline V gene. CDR3 length: 13 residues. The CDR3 reads CASAASAYNEQFF. DNA of the CDR3: TGTGCCAGCGCGGCTAGCGCCTACAATGAGCAGTTCTTC.

This clonotype occurred many times. The V and J genes are TRBV5-5 and TRBJ1-6; D is possibly TRBD1 (6 bases). The germline V and J ends were trimmed by 4 bases and 7 bases, with 6 bases remaining between them. This CDR3 is built from 12 residues. Per the germline V gene, CDR1 is SGHKS and CDR2 is YYEKEE (reference sequence). The CDR3 sequence: CASSTGNSPLHF. The DNA of the CDR3 is TGTGCCAGCAGCACAGGGAATTCACCCCTCCACTTT.

This clonotype was found a few times. This sequence joins TRBV27 and TRBJ2-2; tentatively, D is TRBD1 or TRBD2 (6 bases each). The CDR3 is 15 residues long. Germline CDR1 and CDR2: MNHEY and SMNVEV (reference sequence). Trimming shortened V by 8 bases and J by 13 bases, and 26 bases separated the two germline ends. Here the CDR3 DNA reads TGTGCCAGCCGACAACACCGAGGGGGGCTAGTAAGGCTGTTTTTT. Its protein product is CASRQHRGGLVRLFF.

This clonotype was seen a few times. The chain employs TRBV20-1 and TRBJ2-3, with TRBD1 identical over 7 bases. Germline V gene sequence: CDR1 DFQATT, CDR2 SNEGSKA (reference sequence). The V gene end was trimmed by 6 bases and the J gene end by 0 bases; junction bases not matched to a gene: 6. CDR3 length: 14 amino acids. The CDR3 DNA reads TGCAGTGCCCCGGCAGGGGGTAGCACAGATACGCAGTATTTT. It encodes CSAPAGGSTDTQYF.

This chain uses TRBV24-1 with TRBJ1-6, with 7 nucleotides matching TRBD1. Trimming at V came to 2 bases and at J to 6 bases, leaving 12 bases not matched to a gene. The germline V gene has CDR1 KGHDR and CDR2 SFDVKD. This CDR3 spans 18 amino acids. This CDR3 is CATSDSPWGRGSNSPLHF. The CDR3 nucleotides read TGTGCCACCAGTGATTCCCCGTGGGGCAGGGGGAGTAATTCACCCCTCCACTTT.

This clonotype was recorded a few times. The rearrangement joins TRBV12-3 or TRBV12-4 to TRBJ2-1, with no clear D. The CDR3 is 14 residues long. V was pared by 3 bases and J by 0 bases, with 6 bases between. CDR3 bases: TGTGCCAGCAGTTTCTGGAGCTCCTACAATGAGCAGTTCTTC. Translated: CASSFWSSYNEQFF.

This clonotype was counted at least ten times. This rearrangement joins TRBV4-2 to TRBJ1-5, with a weak D call TRBD1 (6 bases). This CDR3 comprises 15 residues. V gave up 4 bases and J gave up 4 bases, with 14 bases separating them. CDR1 LGHNA and CDR2 YNFKEQ come from the germline V gene. CDR3 in DNA: TGTGCCAGCAGCCGGTCAGGGGATGCAAATCAGCCCCAGCATTTT. It yields the protein CASSRSGDANQPQHF.

The J gene is TRBJ1-2, the V gene TRBV20-1, with TRBD1 matching 9 bases. This CDR3 is 14 amino acids long. The V gene's germline CDR1 is DFQATT and CDR2 SNEGSKA (reference sequence). After removal of 2 bases from V and 4 bases from J, the junction contained 5 bases not matched to a gene. The CDR3 loop is CSARNRGRSYGYTF. The CDR3 coding sequence is TGCAGTGCTAGAAACAGGGGGCGCTCCTATGGCTACACCTTC.

A few counts support this clonotype. The DNA for the CDR3 is TGTGCCAGCAGCACTACTAGCGGGTATCTAGTTGGGGATGAGCAGTTCTTC. Translation: CASSTTSGYLVGDEQFF. The chain couples TRBV7-9 to TRBJ2-1; 9 bases agree with TRBD2. The CDR3 is made up of 17 amino acids. The V and J ends lost 5 bases and 8 bases, in that order; junction bases with no gene match: 16. Germline V gene sequence: CDR1 SEHNR, CDR2 FQNEAQ (reference sequence).

The chain combines TRBV7-2 with TRBJ2-7; D might be TRBD1 (6 bases). V gave up 5 bases and J gave up 0 bases, with 11 bases separating them. CDR1 and CDR2 (germline): SGHTA, FQGNSA. This CDR3 comprises 14 residues. CDR3 in amino acids: CASSNDRYSYEQYF. In nucleotides, the CDR3 is TGTGCCAGCAGCAACGACAGGTACTCCTACGAGCAGTACTTC.

This clonotype was recorded only once. The chain is built from TRBV7-2 and TRBJ2-7; 15 nucleotides agree with TRBD2. The V segment lost 5 bases and the J segment 2 bases; nucleotides outside the gene matches: 4. The CDR3 extends over 16 amino acids. Germline-derived CDR1 and CDR2 are SGHTA and FQGNSA. The CDR3 is CASSRTSGRGTYEQYF. The CDR3 region has the DNA TGTGCCAGCAGCCGGACTAGCGGGAGGGGGACCTACGAGCAGTACTTC.

The sample holds a few counts of this clonotype. V usage is TRBV2 and J usage is TRBJ2-3, with 7 bases identical to TRBD2. The CDR3 spans 15 residues. Germline CDR1 reads SNHLY; CDR2 reads FYNNEI. After removal of 6 bases from V and 1 base from J, the junction contained 7 bases not matched to a gene. CDR3 sequence reads: CASSEGLRRTDTQYF. CDR3 in DNA: TGTGCCAGCAGCGAGGGACTACGCCGCACAGATACGCAGTATTTT.

The V call is TRBV5-1, the J call TRBJ1-1; D call uncertain. V was clipped by 4 bases and J by 6 bases, with 19 bases between them. The CDR3 contains 15 residues. CDR1 SGHRS and CDR2 YFSETQ come from the germline V gene. The CDR3 sequence: CASSPILGKVAEAFF. The CDR3 DNA follows: TGCGCCAGCAGCCCCATCTTGGGGAAAGTGGCTGAAGCTTTCTTT.

The chain is built from TRBV4-1 and TRBJ2-5; D is perhaps TRBD1 or TRBD2 (5 bases each). The CDR3 has 18 amino acids. V lost 3 bases, J lost 3 bases, and 23 bases lay in between. Germline V gives CDR1 MGHRA, CDR2 YSYEKL. The CDR3 here is CASSHPRDELTGKETQYF. CDR3 sequence (DNA): TGCGCCAGCAGCCACCCAAGGGACGAATTAACGGGGAAAGAGACCCAGTACTTC.